A selection of T cell receptor beta chains follows, all from one sample in a study of T cell repertoires in cytomegalovirus infection. TCRdb called the reads again in MiXCR, with one record for every CDR3 protein. The data contain hundreds of thousands of distinct CDR3 sequences, 30% to 40% of them singletons. What these receptors recognize is not known. This material consisted of cultured PBMCs, taken from culture after CMV antigen stimulation. These receptors were taken from a human donor in good health (CMV status not recorded). Some clones in this sample may be carry-over from other donors' samples. The CDR3 runs from the conserved cysteine through the conserved F or W. Each record gives: D gene, J gene, clone size, V gene, CDR3 DNA, CDR3 protein. The D gene is left open where the match is weak. Only part of the rows carry a size: once, few, many, or a class if the clone is expanded.

D gene: TRBD2; J gene: TRBJ2-2; clone size: NA; V gene: TRBV5-4; CDR3 DNA: TGTGCCAGCAGCTCGTCTGGGACTAGCGGGAGGTGGGACACCGGGGAGCTGTTTTTT; CDR3 protein: CASSSSGTSGRWDTGELFF
D gene: TRBD1; J gene: TRBJ2-7; clone size: NA; V gene: TRBV12-3/TRBV12-4; CDR3 DNA: TGTGCCAGCAGCCCACACAGGGGGCGCCCATCTAACGAGCAGTACTTC; CDR3 protein: CASSPHRGRPSNEQYF
D gene: NA; J gene: TRBJ2-6; clone size: few; V gene: TRBV9; CDR3 DNA: TGTGCCAGCAGCGTAACTGACACCCCGGGGCCTGGGGCCAACGTCCTGACTTTC; CDR3 protein: CASSVTDTPGPGANVLTF
D gene: NA; J gene: TRBJ2-3; clone size: NA; V gene: TRBV6-8; CDR3 DNA: TGTGCCAGCAGTTACTCGGAACCTACAGATACGCAGTATTTT; CDR3 protein: CASSYSEPTDTQYF
D gene: TRBD2; J gene: TRBJ2-3; clone size: few; V gene: TRBV10-3; CDR3 DNA: TGTGCCGGAGGGGCGGGGGACACAGATACGCAGTATTTT; CDR3 protein: CAGGAGDTDTQYF
D gene: NA; J gene: TRBJ2-3; clone size: few; V gene: TRBV10-3; CDR3 DNA: TGTGCCATCAGTGAGTCTACGGGAGTAGATACGCAGTATTTT; CDR3 protein: CAISESTGVDTQYF
D gene: TRBD1; J gene: TRBJ2-1; clone size: NA; V gene: TRBV12-3/TRBV12-4; CDR3 DNA: TGTGCCAGTATACCGGGACAGACCTACAATGAGCAGTTCTTC; CDR3 protein: CASIPGQTYNEQFF
D gene: TRBD1; J gene: TRBJ1-5; clone size: NA; V gene: TRBV27; CDR3 DNA: TGTGCCAGCAGTTACGGGACAGGGACCAATCAGCCCCAGCATTTT; CDR3 protein: CASSYGTGTNQPQHF
D gene: TRBD1; J gene: TRBJ1-5; clone size: few; V gene: TRBV27; CDR3 DNA: TGTGCCAGCAGTCGTAATGGACAGGTCAATCAGCCCCAGCATTTT; CDR3 protein: CASSRNGQVNQPQHF
D gene: NA; J gene: TRBJ2-7; clone size: NA; V gene: TRBV18; CDR3 DNA: TGTGCCAGCTCACCTACAGATAGGTTCTCCTACGAGCAGTACTTC; CDR3 protein: CASSPTDRFSYEQYF
D gene: TRBD2; J gene: TRBJ2-5; clone size: NA; V gene: TRBV12-3/TRBV12-4; CDR3 DNA: TGTGCCAGCAGTCAAACTAGCGCCGACGCCGCCCAGTACTTC; CDR3 protein: CASSQTSADAAQYF
D gene: NA; J gene: TRBJ2-3; clone size: NA; V gene: TRBV10-2; CDR3 DNA: TGCGCCAGCAGTACGGACGGCACAGATACGCAGTATTTT; CDR3 protein: CASSTDGTDTQYF
D gene: NA; J gene: TRBJ1-3; clone size: NA; V gene: TRBV5-3; CDR3 DNA: TGTGCCAGCAGCTTGTTCGGGATATCTTCTGGAAACACCATATATTTT; CDR3 protein: CASSLFGISSGNTIYF
D gene: TRBD1; J gene: TRBJ2-7; clone size: NA; V gene: TRBV3-1; CDR3 DNA: TGTGCCAGCAGCCAAACCTCCGGGACAGGGCGCGAGCAGTACTTC; CDR3 protein: CASSQTSGTGREQYF
D gene: TRBD1; J gene: TRBJ2-3; clone size: NA; V gene: TRBV7-2; CDR3 DNA: TGTGCCAGCAGCCTGGACAGGGGGGGGGATACGCAGTATTTT; CDR3 protein: CASSLDRGGDTQYF
D gene: NA; J gene: TRBJ2-1; clone size: NA; V gene: TRBV5-6; CDR3 DNA: TGTGCCAGCAGCTTGCAGGGCGCCTGGAATGAGCAGTTCTTC; CDR3 protein: CASSLQGAWNEQFF
D gene: NA; J gene: TRBJ1-5; clone size: few; V gene: TRBV19; CDR3 DNA: TGTGCCAGTAGTCCTCGGGTGGAGCCCCAGCATTTT; CDR3 protein: CASSPRVEPQHF
D gene: TRBD1; J gene: TRBJ1-1; clone size: few; V gene: TRBV12-3/TRBV12-4; CDR3 DNA: TGTGCCAGCAGACGACAGGGTAACCCTGAAGCTTTCTTT; CDR3 protein: CASRRQGNPEAFF
D gene: NA; J gene: TRBJ1-1; clone size: few; V gene: TRBV12-3/TRBV12-4; CDR3 DNA: TGTGCCAGCAGTGACAACGGACTTGAAGCTTTCTTT; CDR3 protein: CASSDNGLEAFF
D gene: NA; J gene: TRBJ1-2; clone size: NA; V gene: TRBV19; CDR3 DNA: TGTGCCAGTAGTATGGGCGGGACTGAATTCTCTAACTATGGCTACACCTTC; CDR3 protein: CASSMGGTEFSNYGYTF
D gene: NA; J gene: TRBJ1-3; clone size: few; V gene: TRBV7-6; CDR3 DNA: TGTGCCAGCAGCTTAGCGCGAGGAAGCTCTGGAAACACCATATATTTT; CDR3 protein: CASSLARGSSGNTIYF
D gene: NA; J gene: TRBJ1-3; clone size: NA; V gene: TRBV4-1; CDR3 DNA: TGCGCCAGCAGCCAACAAGGCGGGGCTGGAAACACCATATATTTT; CDR3 protein: CASSQQGGAGNTIYF
D gene: NA; J gene: TRBJ1-1; clone size: NA; V gene: TRBV20-1; CDR3 DNA: TGCAGTGCTAAGAGGGGGTTGGGGAACACTGAAGCTTTCTTT; CDR3 protein: CSAKRGLGNTEAFF
D gene: TRBD1; J gene: TRBJ1-5; clone size: once; V gene: TRBV5-6; CDR3 DNA: TGTGCCAGCAGCTTGTATACAGGGGGTCAGGGTATTAATCAGCCCCAGCATTTT; CDR3 protein: CASSLYTGGQGINQPQHF
D gene: TRBD1; J gene: TRBJ2-1; clone size: few; V gene: TRBV6-1; CDR3 DNA: TGTGCCAGCAGTTCCTGGCATTCAGGGGGCCATAATGAGCAGTTCTTC; CDR3 protein: CASSSWHSGGHNEQFF
D gene: NA; J gene: TRBJ2-2; clone size: NA; V gene: TRBV5-4; CDR3 DNA: TGTGCCAGCAGCTCTTCTCTTCTAGGAACCGGGGAGCTGTTTTTT; CDR3 protein: CASSSSLLGTGELFF
D gene: NA; J gene: TRBJ1-1; clone size: few; V gene: TRBV3-1; CDR3 DNA: TGTGCCAGCAGCCACTACTCCGAGAGGGCTGAAGCTTTCTTT; CDR3 protein: CASSHYSERAEAFF
D gene: NA; J gene: TRBJ1-2; clone size: few; V gene: TRBV6-6; CDR3 DNA: TGTGCCAGCAGTTACCCCCGGGAGGGGGGGCTGGGCTACACCTTC; CDR3 protein: CASSYPREGGLGYTF
D gene: NA; J gene: TRBJ1-2; clone size: NA; V gene: TRBV4-3; CDR3 DNA: TGCGCCAGCAGCCAAGAGGAGGGGGACGGCTACACCTTC; CDR3 protein: CASSQEEGDGYTF
D gene: TRBD1; J gene: TRBJ2-2; clone size: NA; V gene: TRBV6-2/TRBV6-3; CDR3 DNA: TGTGCCAGCGGGGACAGGGGGTCCGCCGGGGAGCTGTTTTTT; CDR3 protein: CASGDRGSAGELFF